These 24 T cell receptor beta chains were sequenced from one sample in a study of siplizumab effects on memory and regulatory T cells. Measured with immunoSEQ multiplex PCR; TCRdb has only the in-frame clones, and not every one. The table has about 100,000 clones, over 90% seen once. The sample taken for sequencing was non-Treg CD4+ T cells sorted from blood. The receptors were gathered from a human donor in good health.

The genes are TRBV7-9 and TRBJ1-4, with D perhaps matching TRBD1 (5 bases). Looked up from germline, CDR1 is SEHNR and CDR2 is FQNEAQ (reference sequence). CDR3 length: 15 amino acids. Trimming removed 1 base from V and 8 bases from J, with 14 bases in between. In DNA form, the CDR3 reads TGTGCCAGCAGCTTAGGCCAGGGTTCGTACGAAAAACTGTTTTTT. This sequence encodes CASSLGQGSYEKLFF.

This chain connects TRBV11-1 to TRBJ2-1, with 9 bases identical to TRBD2. The V and J ends lost 6 bases and 6 bases, in that order; junction bases with no gene match: 9. The CDR3 consists of 15 residues. Germline CDR1 SGHAT, CDR2 FQDESV (reference sequence). CDR3 sequence reads: CASRSSGNTRNEQFF. Here the CDR3 DNA reads TGTGCCAGCAGGTCTAGCGGGAATACACGCAATGAGCAGTTCTTC.

The chain uses TRBV14 and TRBJ2-1; the D gene is possibly TRBD1 (6 bases). From germline, CDR1 is SGHDN and CDR2 FVKESK. This CDR3 comprises 15 residues. The germline V and J ends were trimmed by 1 base and 15 bases, with 22 bases remaining between them. The CDR3 DNA reads TGTGCCAGCAGCCAAGTTACGGGACCCAAAGGGGGTGGGTTCTTC. It encodes CASSQVTGPKGGGFF.

V is TRBV5-1 and J is TRBJ2-7; 8 bases fit TRBD2. Losses at the gene ends were 4 bases for V and 4 bases for J; bases not matched to a gene: 28. Germline assignment: CDR1 SGHRS and CDR2 YFSETQ. The CDR3 totals 21 residues. CDR3 protein: CASSNKGGRSPAGGLAYEQYF. As DNA, the CDR3 is TGCGCCAGCAGCAATAAGGGCGGGAGGTCGCCAGCTGGGGGTCTCGCTTACGAGCAGTACTTC.

The chain couples TRBV6-1 to TRBJ2-7, with 9 bases lining up with TRBD2. The J segment lost 3 bases and the V segment lost 4 bases, leaving 16 bases of the junction unmatched. Germline values: CDR1 MNHNS, CDR2 SASEGT. This CDR3 comprises 18 residues. CDR3 nucleotides: TGTGCCAGCAGTGTGAGTGTCGCGGGAGGGTCACTCAACTACGAGCAGTACTTC. Amino acids: CASSVSVAGGSLNYEQYF.

J is TRBJ2-1 and V is TRBV6-5, with D maybe TRBD2 (5 bases). The V end was cut by 2 bases, the J end by 6 bases, with 11 bases between. Germline V gene sequence: CDR1 MNHEY, CDR2 SVGAGI. The length of the CDR3 is 14 residues. In DNA, the CDR3 is TGTGCCAGCAGTTACGTAGACTACCCCAATGAGCAGTTCTTC. Protein product: CASSYVDYPNEQFF.

V and J are TRBV18 and TRBJ2-5, with D possibly TRBD2 on 5 matching bases. This CDR3 has 13 amino acids. Germline loops: CDR1 KGHSH, CDR2 LQKENI. Trimming stripped 4 bases from V and 2 bases from J, with 8 bases between. This CDR3 reads CASSQERQETQYF. The CDR3 DNA is TGTGCCAGCTCACAAGAGCGGCAAGAGACCCAGTACTTC.

This clone occurred a few times. The J gene is TRBJ1-2, the V gene TRBV6-1; TRBD1 aligns across 9 bases. CDR3 length: 14 residues. Trimming at V came to 6 bases and at J to 4 bases, leaving 6 bases not matched to a gene. Germline V gene sequence: CDR1 MNHNS, CDR2 SASEGT. The CDR3 DNA is TGTGCCAGCAGGATACAGGGGGCACCCTATGGCTACACCTTC. Protein sequence: CASRIQGAPYGYTF.

The chain joins TRBV7-6 to TRBJ2-7; 7 positions agree with TRBD2. J lost 4 bases, V lost 1 base, and 7 bases had no gene match. Germline lookup yields CDR1 SGHVS and CDR2 FNYEAQ. This CDR3 has 15 amino acids. CDR3 amino acids: CASSLDPGTTYEQYF. The CDR3, as DNA: TGTGCCAGCAGCTTAGACCCCGGGACTACGTACGAGCAGTACTTC.

The chain is built from TRBV11-2 and TRBJ2-3; unclear D gene. Per germline, CDR1 SGHAT and CDR2 FQNNGV. The CDR3 extends over 15 amino acids. V was trimmed by 1 base and J by 2 bases, leaving 10 bases between them. CDR3: CASSLASRSTDTQYF. The CDR3 nucleotides read TGTGCCAGCAGCTTAGCCAGCAGGTCCACAGATACGCAGTATTTT.

The V call is TRBV7-9, the J call TRBJ2-3; D not certain. V lost 3 bases to trimming and J lost 4 bases, with 5 bases between them. Germline CDR1 is SEHNR and CDR2 is FQNEAQ (reference sequence). The CDR3 is 12 residues long. CDR3 bases: TGTGCCAGCAGCTTTACCCCAGATACGCAGTATTTT. Translated: CASSFTPDTQYF.

The chain links TRBV4-1 to TRBJ2-7, with TRBD2 matching 7 bases. Per germline, CDR1 MGHRA and CDR2 YSYEKL. The CDR3 runs to 17 residues. J was trimmed by 2 bases and V by 0 bases; bases with no gene match: 10. This chain's CDR3 is CASSQDRGTKVPYEQYF. CDR3 DNA: TGCGCCAGCAGCCAAGATCGCGGGACTAAGGTCCCCTACGAGCAGTACTTC.

On this clone itself: Sequence at one end of the junction differs from germline and may be a read error. The CDR3 coding sequence is TGTGCTAGCAGTAGCGGGAGATTGTTTGAGACCCAGTACTTC. Translating it yields CASSSGRLFETQYF. The J gene is TRBJ2-5, the V gene TRBV7-7, with TRBD2 matching over 9 bases. Germline V CDR1 and CDR2: SSHAT, FNYEAQ (reference sequence). This CDR3 region has 14 residues.

V gene TRBV18 combines with J gene TRBJ2-2; D uncertain. This CDR3 contains 15 residues. V dropped 2 bases and J dropped 2 bases, with 9 bases sitting between them. Germline V gene sequence: CDR1 KGHSH, CDR2 LQKENI. The CDR3: CASSPNRDNTGELFF. DNA of the CDR3: TGTGCCAGCTCACCAAACAGAGACAACACCGGGGAGCTGTTTTTT.

The chain has TRBV18 and TRBJ2-7; D not resolved. Germline V gives CDR1 KGHSH, CDR2 LQKENI. The germline V and J ends were trimmed by 2 bases and 2 bases, with 7 bases remaining between them. The CDR3 extends over 13 amino acids. CDR3 amino acids: CASSPGQTYEQYF. The CDR3 coding sequence is TGTGCCAGCTCACCAGGGCAGACCTACGAGCAGTACTTC.

This sequence joins TRBV19 and TRBJ1-1; 9 positions match TRBD1. The CDR3 is 15 amino acids. V trimming: 7 bases; J trimming: 0 bases; junction bases outside the gene matches: 6. CDR1 and CDR2 from the germline V gene are LNHDA and SQIVND (reference sequence). The CDR3 loop is CASTRQGEMNTEAFF. CDR3 sequence (DNA): TGTGCCAGTACCAGACAGGGGGAGATGAACACTGAAGCTTTCTTT. Full variable domain (remainder filled in from reference TRBV19 and TRBJ1-1): DGGITQSPKYLFRKEGQNVTLSCEQNLNHDAMYWYRQDPGQGLRLIYYSQIVNDFQKGDIAEGYSVSREKKESFPLTVTSAQKNPTAFYLCASTRQGEMNTEAFFGQGTRLTVV.

The chain is built from TRBV28 and TRBJ2-2, with 7 bases identical to TRBD1. Germline CDR1 is MDHEN and CDR2 is SYDVKM. J was trimmed by 1 base and V by 4 bases; bases with no gene match: 0. The CDR3 covers 14 residues. CDR3 sequence (DNA): TGTGCCAGCAGTTCAGGGGGGAACACCGGGGAGCTGTTTTTT. Translation gives CASSSGGNTGELFF.

The V and J genes are TRBV11-2 and TRBJ2-5; the D is unclear. V was trimmed by 6 bases and J by 5 bases, leaving 13 bases between them. CDR3 length equals 13 residues. Germline CDR1 is SGHAT and CDR2 is FQNNGV. The CDR3 protein is CASRDGWSETQYF. The CDR3, as DNA: TGTGCCAGCAGAGACGGGTGGTCGGAGACCCAGTACTTC.

This clone appeared a single time. The rearrangement joins TRBV28 to TRBJ1-5; 9 bases are shared with TRBD1. The CDR3 extends over 15 amino acids. The germline V gene has CDR1 MDHEN and CDR2 SYDVKM. The trim removed 7 bases at V and 4 bases at J, leaving 8 bases unmatched. The CDR3 reads CASNTGQGMNQPQHF. For the CDR3, the DNA is TGTGCCAGCAACACGGGACAGGGTATGAATCAGCCCCAGCATTTT.

The chain recombines TRBV28 with TRBJ2-4; D is undetermined. V lost 3 bases, J lost 2 bases, and 11 bases lay in between. Germline CDR1 is MDHEN and CDR2 is SYDVKM. This CDR3 spans 15 amino acids. CDR3 bases: TGTGCCAGCAGTTTTTTTGGGAATTCCAAAAACATTCAGTACTTC. As protein: CASSFFGNSKNIQYF. Filled out from reference TRBV28 and TRBJ2-4, the complete variable domain reads DVKVTQSSRYLVKRTGEKVFLECVQDMDHENMFWYRQDPGLGLRLIYFSYDVKMKEKGDIPEGYSVSREKKERFSLILESASTNQTSMYLCASSFFGNSKNIQYFGAGTRLSVL.

V and J are TRBV28 and TRBJ2-7; 8 bases fit TRBD1. This CDR3 spans 15 amino acids. Germline V gene data show CDR1 as MDHEN and CDR2 as SYDVKM. Trimming removed 2 bases from V and 0 bases from J; junction bases left unmatched: 3. CDR3 sequence reads: CASSLQGASSYEQYF. DNA of the CDR3: TGTGCCAGCAGTTTACAGGGGGCCTCCTCCTACGAGCAGTACTTC.

The chain employs TRBV19 and TRBJ2-7; possible D gene TRBD1, 5 bases. The length of the CDR3 is 13 residues. The germline V gene has CDR1 LNHDA and CDR2 SQIVND (reference sequence). V dropped 8 bases and J dropped 2 bases, with 13 bases sitting between them. The DNA for the CDR3 is TGTGCCAGTCTACGTTCAGGGACCTACGAGCAGTACTTC. Amino acids: CASLRSGTYEQYF.

The chain recombines TRBV18 with TRBJ2-3; TRBD1 is a possible D gene (5 bases). This CDR3 contains 17 residues. V was pared by 0 bases and J by 0 bases, with 13 bases between. Germline CDR1 KGHSH, CDR2 LQKENI. The CDR3 sequence: CASSPPVRGTSTDTQYF. The CDR3 DNA sequence: TGTGCCAGCTCACCACCGGTAAGGGGAACTAGCACAGATACGCAGTATTTT.

The chain combines TRBV27 with TRBJ1-1; 7 nucleotides match TRBD1. Germline V gives CDR1 MNHEY, CDR2 SMNVEV (reference sequence). This CDR3 is built from 13 residues. The ends lost 5 bases at V and 5 bases at J; junction bases unmatched: 5. The CDR3 coding sequence is TGTGCCAGCAGTGCCAGGGGGAATACTGAAGCTTTCTTT. Translating gives CASSARGNTEAFF.